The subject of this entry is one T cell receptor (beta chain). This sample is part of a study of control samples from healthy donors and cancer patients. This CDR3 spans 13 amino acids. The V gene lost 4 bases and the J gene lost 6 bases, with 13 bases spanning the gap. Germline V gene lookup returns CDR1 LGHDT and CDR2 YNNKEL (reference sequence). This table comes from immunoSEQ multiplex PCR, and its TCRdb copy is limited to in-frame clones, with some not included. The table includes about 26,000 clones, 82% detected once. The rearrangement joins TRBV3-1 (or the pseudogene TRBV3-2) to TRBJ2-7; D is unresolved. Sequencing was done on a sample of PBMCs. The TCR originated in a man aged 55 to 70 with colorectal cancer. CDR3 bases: TGTGCCAGCAGCCCCTCGAAAGGGCTCGAGCAGTACGTC. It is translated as CASSPSKGLEQYV.